The clone carrying this TCR beta chain was picked up one time. The data originate from a study of long-term antiretroviral therapy in people with HIV. Assay version v3.0 of immunoSEQ was used, and it was run at survey level. Per-sample TRB depth target: 40,000-50,000 T-cell genomes. The data were produced by immunoSEQ multiplex PCR, yet TCRdb's version contains in-frame clones alone and is incomplete. The sample yields 23,000 or so clones, roughly 80% seen once. The CDR3 runs 14 residues. V was cut by 0 bases and J by 4 bases, with 9 bases left in between. The germline gives CDR1 SEHNR, CDR2 FQNEAQ (reference sequence).

This chain joins TRBV7-9 and TRBJ1-1; tentatively, D is TRBD1 (6 bases). Sequencing used unsorted PBMCs, obtained 0.2 years after starting antiretroviral therapy. This clonotype originated in a woman in her twenties or thirties with HIV. In nucleotides, the CDR3 is TGTGCCAGCAGCTTAGCTCCCAGGGGCACTGAAGCTTTCTTT. Protein product: CASSLAPRGTEAFF.